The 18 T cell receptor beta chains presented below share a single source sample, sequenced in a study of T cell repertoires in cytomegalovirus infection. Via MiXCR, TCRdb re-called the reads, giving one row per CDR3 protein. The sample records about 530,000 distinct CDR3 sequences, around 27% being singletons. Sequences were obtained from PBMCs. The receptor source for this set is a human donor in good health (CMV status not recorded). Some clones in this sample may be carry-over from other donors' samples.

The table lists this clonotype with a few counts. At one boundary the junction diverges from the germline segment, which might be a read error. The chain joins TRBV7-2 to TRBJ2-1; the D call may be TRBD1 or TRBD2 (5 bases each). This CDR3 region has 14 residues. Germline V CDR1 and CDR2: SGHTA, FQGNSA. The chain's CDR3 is CASSLAFPGPSSLF. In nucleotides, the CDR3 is TGTGCCAGCAGCTTAGCCTTTCCGGGACCAAGCTCCCTCTTC. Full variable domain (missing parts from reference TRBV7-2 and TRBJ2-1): GAGVSQSPSNKVTEKGKDVELRCDPISGHTALYWYRQSLGQGLEFLIYFQGNSAPDKSGLPSDRFSAERTGGSVSTLTIQRTQQEDSAVYLCASSLAFPGPSSLFGPGTRLTVL.

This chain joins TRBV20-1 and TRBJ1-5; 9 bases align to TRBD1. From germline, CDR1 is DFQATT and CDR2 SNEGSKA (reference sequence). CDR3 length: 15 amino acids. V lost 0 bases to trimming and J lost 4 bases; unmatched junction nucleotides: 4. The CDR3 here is CSAREGQGFNQPQHF. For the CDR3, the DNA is TGCAGTGCTAGAGAGGGACAGGGTTTTAATCAGCCCCAGCATTTT.

Here the CDR3 reads CASSAMDLGYGYTF. The DNA for the CDR3 is TGTGCCAGCTCAGCAATGGATCTGGGGTATGGCTACACCTTC. The V and J genes are TRBV18 and TRBJ1-2; the D is unclear. CDR3 size: 14 residues. V lost 5 bases, J lost 5 bases, and 15 bases lay in between. In germline, CDR1 is KGHSH, CDR2 LQKENI. Complete variable domain (other parts from reference TRBV18 and TRBJ1-2): NAGVMQNPRHLVRRRGQEARLRCSPMKGHSHVYWYRQLPEEGLKFMVYLQKENIIDESGMPKERFSAEFPKEGPSILRIQQVVRGDSAAYFCASSAMDLGYGYTFGSGTRLTVV.

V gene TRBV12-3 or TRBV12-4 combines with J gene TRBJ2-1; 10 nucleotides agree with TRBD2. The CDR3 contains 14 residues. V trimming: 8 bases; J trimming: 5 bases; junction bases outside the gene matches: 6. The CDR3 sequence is CASSEREGHNEQFF. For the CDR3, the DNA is TGTGCCAGCTCGGAGCGGGAGGGCCACAATGAGCAGTTCTTC.

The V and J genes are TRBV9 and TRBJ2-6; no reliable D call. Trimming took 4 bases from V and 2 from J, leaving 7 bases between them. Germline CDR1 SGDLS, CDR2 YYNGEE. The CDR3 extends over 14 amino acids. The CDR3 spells CASSFQTGANVLTF. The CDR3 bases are TGTGCCAGCAGCTTCCAAACTGGGGCCAACGTCCTGACTTTC.

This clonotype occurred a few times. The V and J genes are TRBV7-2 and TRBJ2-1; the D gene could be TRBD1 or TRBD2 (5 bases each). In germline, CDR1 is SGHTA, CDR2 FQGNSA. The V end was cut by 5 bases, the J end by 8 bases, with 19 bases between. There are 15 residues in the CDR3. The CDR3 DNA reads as TGTGCCAGCAGCCTCGGGGCCAGGGCCCTATATGAGCAGTTCTTC. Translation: CASSLGARALYEQFF.

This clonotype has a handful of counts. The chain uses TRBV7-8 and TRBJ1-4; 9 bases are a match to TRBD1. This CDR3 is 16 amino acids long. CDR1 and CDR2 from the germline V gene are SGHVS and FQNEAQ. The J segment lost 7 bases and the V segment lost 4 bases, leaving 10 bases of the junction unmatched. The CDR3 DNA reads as TGTGCCAGCAGCTCAAATACAGGGGGCGTCGGTGAAAAACTGTTTTTT. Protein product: CASSSNTGGVGEKLFF.

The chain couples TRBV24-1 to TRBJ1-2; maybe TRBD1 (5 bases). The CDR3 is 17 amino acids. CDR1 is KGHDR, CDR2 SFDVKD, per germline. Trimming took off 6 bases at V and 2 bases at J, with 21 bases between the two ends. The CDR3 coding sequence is TGTGCCACCAGTAGCGTCGGCAGGGAGATCGGAAACTATGGCTACACCTTC. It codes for CATSSVGREIGNYGYTF.

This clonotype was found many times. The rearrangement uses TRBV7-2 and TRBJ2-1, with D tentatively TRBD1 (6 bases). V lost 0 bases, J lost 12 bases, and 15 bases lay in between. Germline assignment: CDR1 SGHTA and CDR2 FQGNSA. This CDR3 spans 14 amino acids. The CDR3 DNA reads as TGTGCCAGCAGCTTAGCGTTCATTTTACAGGGGCAGTTCTTC. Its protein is CASSLAFILQGQFF.

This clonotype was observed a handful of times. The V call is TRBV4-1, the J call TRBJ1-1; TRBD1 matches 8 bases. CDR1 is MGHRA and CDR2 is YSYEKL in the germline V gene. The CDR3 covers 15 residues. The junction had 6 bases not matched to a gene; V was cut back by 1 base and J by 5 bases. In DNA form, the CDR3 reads TGCGCCAGCAGCCAAGTCAGACAGGGGCGGACTGAAGCTTTCTTT. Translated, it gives CASSQVRQGRTEAFF.

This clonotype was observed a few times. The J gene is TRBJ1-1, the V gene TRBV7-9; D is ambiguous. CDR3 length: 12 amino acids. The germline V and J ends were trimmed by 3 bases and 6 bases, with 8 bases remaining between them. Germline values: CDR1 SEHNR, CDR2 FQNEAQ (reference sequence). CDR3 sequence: CASSLRVPEAFF. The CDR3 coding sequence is TGTGCCAGCAGCTTGAGGGTCCCTGAAGCTTTCTTT.

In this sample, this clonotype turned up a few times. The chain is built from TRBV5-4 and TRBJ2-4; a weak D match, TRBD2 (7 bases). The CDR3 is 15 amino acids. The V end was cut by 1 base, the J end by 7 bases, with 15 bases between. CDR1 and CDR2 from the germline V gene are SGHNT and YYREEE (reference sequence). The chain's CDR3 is CASSLKGGLGNIQYF. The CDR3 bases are TGTGCCAGCAGCTTGAAGGGGGGGCTTGGGAACATTCAGTACTTC.

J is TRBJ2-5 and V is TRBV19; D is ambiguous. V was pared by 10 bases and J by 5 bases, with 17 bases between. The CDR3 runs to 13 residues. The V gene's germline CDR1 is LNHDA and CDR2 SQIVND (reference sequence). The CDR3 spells CATVGWGTETQYF. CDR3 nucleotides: TGTGCCACCGTCGGCTGGGGTACGGAGACCCAGTACTTC.

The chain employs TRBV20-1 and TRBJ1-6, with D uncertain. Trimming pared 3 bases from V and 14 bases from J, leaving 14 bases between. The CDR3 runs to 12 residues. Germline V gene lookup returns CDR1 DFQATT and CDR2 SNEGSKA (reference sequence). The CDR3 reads CSARGRTLALHF. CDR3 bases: TGCAGTGCTAGGGGCAGAACCCTAGCCCTCCACTTT.

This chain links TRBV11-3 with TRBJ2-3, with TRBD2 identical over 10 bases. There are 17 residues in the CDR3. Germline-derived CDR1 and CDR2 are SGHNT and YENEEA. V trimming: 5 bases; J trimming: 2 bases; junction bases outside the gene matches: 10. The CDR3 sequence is CASSLRKAGGPTDTQYF. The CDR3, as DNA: TGTGCCAGCAGCCTTCGGAAAGCGGGAGGGCCCACAGATACGCAGTATTTT.

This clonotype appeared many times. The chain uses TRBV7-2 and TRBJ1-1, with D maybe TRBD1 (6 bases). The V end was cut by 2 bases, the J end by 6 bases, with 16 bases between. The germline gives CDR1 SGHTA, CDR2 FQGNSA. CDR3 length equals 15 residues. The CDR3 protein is CASSLFGQTGSEAFF. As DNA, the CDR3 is TGTGCCAGCAGCTTATTCGGACAGACGGGGTCTGAAGCTTTCTTT.

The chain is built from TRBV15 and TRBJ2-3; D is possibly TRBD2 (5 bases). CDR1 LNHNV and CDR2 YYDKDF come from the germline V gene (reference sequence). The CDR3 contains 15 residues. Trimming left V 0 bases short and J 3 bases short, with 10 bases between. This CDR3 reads CATSRDFSATDTQYF. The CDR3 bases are TGTGCCACCAGCAGAGATTTTAGCGCGACAGATACGCAGTATTTT.

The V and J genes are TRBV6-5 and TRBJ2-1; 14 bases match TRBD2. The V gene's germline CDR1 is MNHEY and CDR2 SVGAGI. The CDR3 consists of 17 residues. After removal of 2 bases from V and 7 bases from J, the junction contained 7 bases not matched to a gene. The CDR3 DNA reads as TGTGCCAGCAGTTACCGGGTGACTAGCGGGAGGGAGAATGAGCAGTTCTTC. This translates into CASSYRVTSGRENEQFF.